This T cell receptor beta chain was identified during a study of shared T cell receptors in the human thymus. CDR1 is LNHDA, CDR2 SQIVND, per germline (reference sequence). Losses at the gene ends were 3 bases for V and 1 base for J; bases not matched to a gene: 17. The CDR3 is 21 amino acids. The method was immunoSEQ multiplex PCR; TCRdb's version includes in-frame clones alone and lacks a portion of them. The top ten clones hold roughly 0.0097% of a sample with some 720,000 clones, approximately 88% of them seen once. This same sample was also part of a study on human thymus T cells. That study reports: Donation was from healthy Finnish infants who were having corrective surgery that addressed congenital heart defects. Corrective cardiac surgery supplied the resected thymus tissue. Overlap was high between thymic repertoires from unrelated individuals, as reported in related research.

The chain employs TRBV19 and TRBJ2-2; 10 nucleotides line up with TRBD2. The receptor comes from a boy under two years old with a congenital heart defect. What was sequenced was thymocytes. CDR3 DNA sequence: TGTGCCAGTAGTATTTTATTGGCTAGCGGGAGATCGGGGTTGAACACCGGGGAGCTGTTTTTT. It translates to CASSILLASGRSGLNTGELFF.